One and the same sample provided the 5 T cell receptor beta chains below, sequenced in a study of CD8+ T cells in alopecia areata (dated 2018 in TCRdb). The label giving this sample's time point can be read as: baseline before oral tofacitinib. The library came from the immunoSEQ multiplex PCR assay. RNA was extracted from all samples and reverse transcribed into cDNA, which served as template for TCR sequencing. TCRdb retrieved this table from immuneACCESS and kept in-frame rearrangements only. Not all clones are present; in checked studies, unresolved V genes account for under half, and no reason is known for the remainder. The sample table holds about 130,000 clones, of which about 46% were seen once. In total, the top ten clones hold under 20% of the sample. Sequencing used CD8+ T cells sorted from blood, obtained at week 0. The origin of the receptors is a human donor with alopecia areata.

This clone was recorded a few times. This chain connects TRBV7-9 to TRBJ2-1, with 8 bases that match TRBD2. With V trimmed by 4 bases and J by 5 bases, 10 bases remained unmatched. Germline CDR1 reads SEHNR; CDR2 reads FQNEAQ (reference sequence). CDR3 length: 16 amino acids. CDR3 nucleotide sequence: TGTGCCAGCAGCTCCCCGGGACTAGTTAAAGACAATGAGCAGTTCTTC. Its protein product is CASSSPGLVKDNEQFF.

V is TRBV30 and J is TRBJ2-5; possible D gene TRBD1, 5 bases. With 5 bases removed from V and 5 bases from J, the gap between germline ends came to 12 bases. Per the germline V gene, CDR1 is GTSNPN and CDR2 is SVGIG (reference sequence). This CDR3 has 12 residues. The CDR3 sequence is CAWGQGRETQYF. The CDR3, as DNA: TGTGCCTGGGGGCAGGGTAGGGAGACCCAGTACTTC. Based on the CDR3 plus reference TRBV30 and TRBJ2-5, the full variable domain is SQTIHQWPATLVQPVGSPLSLECTVEGTSNPNLYWYRQAAGRGLQLLFYSVGIGQISSEVPQNLSASRPQDRQFILSSKKLLLSDSGFYLCAWGQGRETQYFGPGTRLLVL.

The chain links TRBV30 to TRBJ2-7; 9 bases agree with TRBD1. Per the germline V gene, CDR1 is GTSNPN and CDR2 is SVGIG (reference sequence). J was trimmed by 2 bases and V by 5 bases; bases with no gene match: 7. This CDR3 comprises 14 residues. The CDR3 DNA reads TGTGCCTGGGACGGGACAGGGAGACCCTACGAGCAGTACTTC. Translation gives CAWDGTGRPYEQYF.

V gene TRBV27 combines with J gene TRBJ2-7; D not certain. Germline V lookup: CDR1 MNHEY, CDR2 SMNVEV (reference sequence). CDR3 length: 13 residues. V was pared by 3 bases and J by 7 bases, with 13 bases between. The CDR3 DNA follows: TGTGCCAGCAGTTTGCATCCCCCGAGGGAGCAGTACTTC. This encodes CASSLHPPREQYF.

This clone has just a few counts. J is TRBJ1-1 and V is TRBV19; the D gene is possibly TRBD1 (6 bases). CDR1 LNHDA and CDR2 SQIVND come from the germline V gene (reference sequence). CDR3 length: 15 amino acids. Trimming cost V 3 bases and J 1 base, with 12 bases left between them. The CDR3: CASSMDSWENTEAFF. The CDR3 region has the DNA TGTGCCAGTAGTATGGACAGCTGGGAGAACACTGAAGCTTTCTTT.